This paragraph reports one T cell receptor (beta chain). This sample is drawn from a study of blood T cell repertoires in COVID-19. Study details: In each case, the material was cDNA or gDNA derived from T cells, B-cell-depleted T cells, or PBMCs.

The germline CDR1 and CDR2 sequences are LNHDA and SQIVND (reference sequence). The CDR3 runs to 16 residues. V lost 5 bases and J 0 bases, leaving 14 bases between the germline ends. Per the original methods: It was from reference gene primer amplification that nucleated cell counts were estimated. Assay used: immunoSEQ multiplex PCR; TCRdb lists only in-frame clones, some missing. The V and J calls and clone size are taken from that table; D and trimming were inferred from the DNA. The data hold more than 110,000 clones, with approximately 79% observed a single time. The receptor comes from a man aged 55-75 years with acute or convalescent COVID-19. The chain joins TRBV19 to TRBJ2-1; D may be TRBD1 (7 bases). Specimen: peripheral blood. The CDR3 DNA follows: TGTGCCAGTAGTTCCTGGGGGGACAGCTCCTACAATGAGCAGTTCTTC. It specifies CASSSWGDSSYNEQFF.